The present T cell receptor (beta chain) was sequenced within a study of tumor-infiltrating lymphocytes in oesophageal squamous cell carcinoma (dated by TCRdb to the mid-2010s). This clonotype was recorded a few times. This receptor's antigen is unknown. This is likely a read error, given that the CDR3 carries no conserved phenylalanine or tryptophan at its end. The DNA is omitted, as the CDR3 cannot be located on it reliably, and the CDR3 follows TCRdb's listing. The germline V gene provides CDR1 SGHVS and CDR2 FNYEAQ. The CDR3 adds up to 15 amino acids, both ends counted. Libraries came from PCR. TCRdb lists the instrument as Illumina HiSeq 2000. TCRdb took the public reads, trimmed them with fastp at Q25, ran MiXCR for clone calling and kept in-frame beta chains. CDR3 protein sequences are deduplicated, and each keeps its most common genes and DNA. In this sample the table shows around 13,000 distinct CDR3 sequences, 58% of which occur a single time. Around a third of the sample rests with the top ten.

The rearranged chain carries TRBV7-6 and TRBJ2-3; the D call in the table, TRBD2, was not verified against the DNA. Material: esophageal tumor tissue. The clonotype originates from a female donor with esophageal squamous cell carcinoma. The CDR3 region: CASSLESNNEQFFGP.